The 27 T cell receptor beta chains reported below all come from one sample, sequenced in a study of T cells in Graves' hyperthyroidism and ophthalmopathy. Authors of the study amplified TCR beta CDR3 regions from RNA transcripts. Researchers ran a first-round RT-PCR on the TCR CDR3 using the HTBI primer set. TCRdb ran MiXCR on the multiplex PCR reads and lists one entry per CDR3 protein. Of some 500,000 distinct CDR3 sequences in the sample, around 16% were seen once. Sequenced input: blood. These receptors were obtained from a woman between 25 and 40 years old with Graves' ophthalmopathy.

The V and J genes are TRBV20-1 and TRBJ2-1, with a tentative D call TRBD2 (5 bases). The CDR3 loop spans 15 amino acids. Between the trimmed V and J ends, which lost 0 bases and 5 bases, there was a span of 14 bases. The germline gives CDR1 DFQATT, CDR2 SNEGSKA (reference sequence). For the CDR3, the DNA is TGCAGTGCTAGAGATATCTCTCGAGGGAACAATGAGCAGTTCTTC. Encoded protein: CSARDISRGNNEQFF.

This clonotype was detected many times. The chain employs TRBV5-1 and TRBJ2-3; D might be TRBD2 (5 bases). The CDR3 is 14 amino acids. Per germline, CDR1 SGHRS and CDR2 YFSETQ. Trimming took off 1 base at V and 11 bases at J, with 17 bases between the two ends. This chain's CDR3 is CASSLLEGTIGQYF. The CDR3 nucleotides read TGCGCCAGCAGCTTGTTAGAGGGTACCATCGGGCAGTATTTT.

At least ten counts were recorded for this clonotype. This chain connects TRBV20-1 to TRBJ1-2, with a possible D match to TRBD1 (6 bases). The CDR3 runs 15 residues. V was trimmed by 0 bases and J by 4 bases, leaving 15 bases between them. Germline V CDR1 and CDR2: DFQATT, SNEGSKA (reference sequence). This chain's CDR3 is CSARDLQGPVYGYTF. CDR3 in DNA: TGCAGTGCTAGAGATCTGCAGGGGCCCGTCTATGGCTACACCTTC.

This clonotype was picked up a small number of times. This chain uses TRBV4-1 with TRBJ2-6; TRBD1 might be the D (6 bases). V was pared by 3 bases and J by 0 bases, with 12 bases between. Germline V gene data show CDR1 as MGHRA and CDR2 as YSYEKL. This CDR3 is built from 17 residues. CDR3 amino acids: CASSQWTEPSGANVLTF. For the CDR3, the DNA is TGCGCCAGCAGCCAGTGGACAGAACCCTCTGGGGCCAACGTCCTGACTTTC.

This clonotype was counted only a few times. CDR3 sequence reads: CSVNSPASSYEQYF. Here the CDR3 DNA reads TGCAGTGTCAATTCGCCAGCGAGCTCCTACGAGCAGTACTTC. The rearrangement uses TRBV20-1 and TRBJ2-7; D is unresolved. CDR3 length: 14 residues. Trimming removed 7 bases from V and 0 bases from J, with 16 bases in between. In germline, CDR1 is DFQATT, CDR2 SNEGSKA (reference sequence).

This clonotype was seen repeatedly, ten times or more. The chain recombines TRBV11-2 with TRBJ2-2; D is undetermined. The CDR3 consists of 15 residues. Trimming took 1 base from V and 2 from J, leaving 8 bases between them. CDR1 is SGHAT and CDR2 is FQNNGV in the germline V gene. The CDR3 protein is CASSLGSTNTGELFF. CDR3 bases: TGTGCCAGCAGCTTAGGGTCTACCAACACCGGGGAGCTGTTTTTT.

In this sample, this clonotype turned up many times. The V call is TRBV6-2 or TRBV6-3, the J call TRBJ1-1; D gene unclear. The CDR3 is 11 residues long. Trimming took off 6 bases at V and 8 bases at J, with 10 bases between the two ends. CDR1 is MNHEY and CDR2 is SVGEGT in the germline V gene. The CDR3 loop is CASRETLEAFF. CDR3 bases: TGTGCCAGCAGGGAGACGTTAGAAGCTTTCTTT.

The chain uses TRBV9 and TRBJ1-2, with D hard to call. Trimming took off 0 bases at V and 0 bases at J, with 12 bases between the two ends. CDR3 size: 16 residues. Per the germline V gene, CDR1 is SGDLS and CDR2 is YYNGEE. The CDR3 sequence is CASSVVPGTANYGYTF. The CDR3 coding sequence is TGTGCCAGCAGCGTAGTACCAGGCACGGCTAACTATGGCTACACCTTC.

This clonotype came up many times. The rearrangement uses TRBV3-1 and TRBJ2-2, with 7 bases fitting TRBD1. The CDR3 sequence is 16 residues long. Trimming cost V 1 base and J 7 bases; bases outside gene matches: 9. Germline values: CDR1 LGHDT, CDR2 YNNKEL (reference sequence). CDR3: CASSQAGTVRGGELFF. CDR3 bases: TGTGCCAGCAGCCAAGCAGGGACAGTAAGGGGCGGGGAGCTGTTTTTT.

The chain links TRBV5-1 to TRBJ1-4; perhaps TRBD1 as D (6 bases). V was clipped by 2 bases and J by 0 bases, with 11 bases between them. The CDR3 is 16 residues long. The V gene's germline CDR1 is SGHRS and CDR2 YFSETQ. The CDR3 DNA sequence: TGCGCCAGCAGCTTCGGTCGGACAGCAACTAATGAAAAACTGTTTTTT. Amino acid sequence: CASSFGRTATNEKLFF.

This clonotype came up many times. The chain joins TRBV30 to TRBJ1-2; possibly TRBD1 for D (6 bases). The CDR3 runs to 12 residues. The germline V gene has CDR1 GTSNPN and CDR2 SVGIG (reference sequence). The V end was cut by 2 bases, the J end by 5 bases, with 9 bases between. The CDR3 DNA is TGTGCCTGGAGTCGAGGGGGATATGGCTACACCTTC. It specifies CAWSRGGYGYTF. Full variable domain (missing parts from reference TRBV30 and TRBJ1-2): SQTIHQWPATLVQPVGSPLSLECTVEGTSNPNLYWYRQAAGRGLQLLFYSVGIGQISSEVPQNLSASRPQDRQFILSSKKLLLSDSGFYLCAWSRGGYGYTFGSGTRLTVV.

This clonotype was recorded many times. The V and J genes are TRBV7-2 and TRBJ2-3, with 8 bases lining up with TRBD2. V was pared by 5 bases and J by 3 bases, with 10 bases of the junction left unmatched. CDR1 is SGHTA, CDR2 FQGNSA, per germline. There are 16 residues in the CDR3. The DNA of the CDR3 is TGTGCCAGCAGCGGCCAGGCGGGAGGCACAACAGATACGCAGTATTTT. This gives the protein CASSGQAGGTTDTQYF.

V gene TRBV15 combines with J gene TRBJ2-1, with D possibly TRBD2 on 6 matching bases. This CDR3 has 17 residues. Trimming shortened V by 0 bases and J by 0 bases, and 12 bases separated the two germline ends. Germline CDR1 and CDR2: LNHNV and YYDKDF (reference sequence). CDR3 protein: CATSRDRGLYSYNEQFF. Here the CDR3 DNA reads TGTGCCACCAGCAGAGATAGGGGACTTTACTCCTACAATGAGCAGTTCTTC.

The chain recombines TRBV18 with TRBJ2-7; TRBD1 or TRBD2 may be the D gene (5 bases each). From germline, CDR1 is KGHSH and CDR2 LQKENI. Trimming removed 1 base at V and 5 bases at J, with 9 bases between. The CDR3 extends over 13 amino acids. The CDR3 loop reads CASSPRGSDEQYF. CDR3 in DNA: TGTGCCAGCTCACCACGGGGGTCTGACGAGCAGTACTTC.

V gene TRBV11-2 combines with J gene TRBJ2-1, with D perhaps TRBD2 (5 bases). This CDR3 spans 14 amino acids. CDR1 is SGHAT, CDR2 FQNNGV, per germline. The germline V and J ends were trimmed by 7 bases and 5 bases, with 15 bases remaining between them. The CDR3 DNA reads TGTGCCAGCACCCAAGGGCGGAGGAACAATGAGCAGTTCTTC. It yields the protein CASTQGRRNNEQFF.

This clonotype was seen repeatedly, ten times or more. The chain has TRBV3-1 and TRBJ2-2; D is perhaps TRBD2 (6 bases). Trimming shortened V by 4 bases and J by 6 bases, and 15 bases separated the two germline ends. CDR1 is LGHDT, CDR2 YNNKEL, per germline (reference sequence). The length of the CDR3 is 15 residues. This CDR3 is CASSPLAGSAGELFF. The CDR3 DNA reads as TGTGCCAGCAGCCCCCTGGCGGGAAGTGCCGGGGAGCTGTTTTTT.

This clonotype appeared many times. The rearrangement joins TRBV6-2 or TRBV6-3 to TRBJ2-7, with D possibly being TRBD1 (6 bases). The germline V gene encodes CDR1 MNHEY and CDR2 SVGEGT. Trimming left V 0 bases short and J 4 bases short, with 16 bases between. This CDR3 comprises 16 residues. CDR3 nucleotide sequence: TGTGCCAGCAGTTACTCGACAGGATTCGGGGTATACGAGCAGTACTTC. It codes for CASSYSTGFGVYEQYF.

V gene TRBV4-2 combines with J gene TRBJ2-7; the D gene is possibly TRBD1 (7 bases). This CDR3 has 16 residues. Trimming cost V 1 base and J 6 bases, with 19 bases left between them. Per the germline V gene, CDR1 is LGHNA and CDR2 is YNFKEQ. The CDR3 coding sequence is TGTGCCAGCAGCCAAGTCCAAGGACAGGAGGGATCCGAGCAGTACTTC. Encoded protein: CASSQVQGQEGSEQYF.

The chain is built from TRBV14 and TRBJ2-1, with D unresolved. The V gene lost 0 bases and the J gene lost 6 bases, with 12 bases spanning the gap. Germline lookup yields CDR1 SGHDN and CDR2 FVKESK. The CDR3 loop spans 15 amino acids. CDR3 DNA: TGTGCCAGCAGCCAAGAAGAAAATTTTCCCAATGAGCAGTTCTTC. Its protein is CASSQEENFPNEQFF.

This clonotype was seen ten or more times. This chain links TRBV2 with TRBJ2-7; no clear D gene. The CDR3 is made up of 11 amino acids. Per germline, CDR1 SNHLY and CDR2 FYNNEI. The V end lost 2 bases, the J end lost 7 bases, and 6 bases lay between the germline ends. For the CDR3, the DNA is TGTGCCAGCAGTGAACGTTGGGAGCAGTACTTC. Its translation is CASSERWEQYF.

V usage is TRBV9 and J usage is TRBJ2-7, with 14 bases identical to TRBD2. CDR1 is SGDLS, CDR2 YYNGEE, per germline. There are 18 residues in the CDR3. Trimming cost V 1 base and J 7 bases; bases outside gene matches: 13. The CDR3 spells CASSVNSKGLAGGGEQYF. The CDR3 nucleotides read TGTGCCAGCAGCGTAAATAGTAAAGGACTAGCGGGAGGAGGTGAGCAGTACTTC. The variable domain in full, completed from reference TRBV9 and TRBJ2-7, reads DSGVTQTPKHLITATGQRVTLRCSPRSGDLSVYWYQQSLDQGLQFLIQYYNGEERAKGNILERFSAQQFPDLHSELNLSSLELGDSALYFCASSVNSKGLAGGGEQYFGPGTRLTVT.

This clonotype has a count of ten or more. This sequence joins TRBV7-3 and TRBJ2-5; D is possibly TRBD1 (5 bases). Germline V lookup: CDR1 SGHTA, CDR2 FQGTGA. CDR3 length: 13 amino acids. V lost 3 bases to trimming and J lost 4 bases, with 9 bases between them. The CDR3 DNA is TGTGCCAGCAGCTTCAGGGTAGGAGAGACCCAGTACTTC. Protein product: CASSFRVGETQYF.

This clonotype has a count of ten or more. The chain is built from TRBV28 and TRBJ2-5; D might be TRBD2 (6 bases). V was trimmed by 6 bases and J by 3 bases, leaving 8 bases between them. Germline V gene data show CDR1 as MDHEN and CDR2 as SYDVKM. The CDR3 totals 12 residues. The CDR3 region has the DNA TGTGCCAGCAGGGGACTTAAAGAGACCCAGTACTTC. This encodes CASRGLKETQYF.

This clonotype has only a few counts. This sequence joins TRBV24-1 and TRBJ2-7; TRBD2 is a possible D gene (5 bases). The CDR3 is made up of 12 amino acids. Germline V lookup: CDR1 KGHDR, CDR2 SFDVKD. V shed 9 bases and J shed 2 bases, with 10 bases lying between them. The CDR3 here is CATEGSAYEQYF. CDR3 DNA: TGTGCCACCGAGGGTAGTGCCTACGAGCAGTACTTC.

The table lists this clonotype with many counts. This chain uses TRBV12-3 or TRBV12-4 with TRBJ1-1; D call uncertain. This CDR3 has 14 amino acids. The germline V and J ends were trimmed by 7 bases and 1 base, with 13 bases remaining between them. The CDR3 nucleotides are TGTGCCAGCATGCTGACAAAGGGGAACACTGAAGCTTTCTTT. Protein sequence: CASMLTKGNTEAFF.

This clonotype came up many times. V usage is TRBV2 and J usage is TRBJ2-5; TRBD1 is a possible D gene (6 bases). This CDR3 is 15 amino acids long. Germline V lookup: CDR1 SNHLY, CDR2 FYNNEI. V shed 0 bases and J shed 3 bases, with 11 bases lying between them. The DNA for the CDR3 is TGTGCCAGCAGTGAAGCCACAGGGCAGGAAGAGACCCAGTACTTC. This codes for CASSEATGQEETQYF.

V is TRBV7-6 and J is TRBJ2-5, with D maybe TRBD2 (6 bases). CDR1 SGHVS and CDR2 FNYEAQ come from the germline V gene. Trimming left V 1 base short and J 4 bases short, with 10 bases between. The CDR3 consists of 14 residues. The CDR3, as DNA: TGTGCCAGCAGCTTAGGGAGGGCGCGAGAGACCCAGTACTTC. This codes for CASSLGRARETQYF.